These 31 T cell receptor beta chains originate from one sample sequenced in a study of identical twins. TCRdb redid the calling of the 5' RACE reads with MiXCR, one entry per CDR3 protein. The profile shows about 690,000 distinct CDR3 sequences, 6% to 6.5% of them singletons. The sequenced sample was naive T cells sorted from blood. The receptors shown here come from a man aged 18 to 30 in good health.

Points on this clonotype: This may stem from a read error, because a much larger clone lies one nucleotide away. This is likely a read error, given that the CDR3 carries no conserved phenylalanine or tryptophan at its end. CDR3 sequence (DNA): TGCAGCGTTTCCGTGGGTAACGAGCAGTACTAC. Translated: CSVSVGNEQYY. This chain links TRBV29-1 with TRBJ2-7; no reliable D call. From germline, CDR1 is SQVTM and CDR2 ANQGSEA. There are 11 residues in the CDR3. V was cut by 5 bases and J by 5 bases, with 10 bases left in between.

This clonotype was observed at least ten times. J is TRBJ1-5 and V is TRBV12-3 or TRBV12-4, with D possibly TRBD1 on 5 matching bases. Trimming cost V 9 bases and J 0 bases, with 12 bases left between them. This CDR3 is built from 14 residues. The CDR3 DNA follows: TGTGCCAGTTCCGGGGGATATAGCAATCAGCCCCAGCATTTT. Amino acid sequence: CASSGGYSNQPQHF.

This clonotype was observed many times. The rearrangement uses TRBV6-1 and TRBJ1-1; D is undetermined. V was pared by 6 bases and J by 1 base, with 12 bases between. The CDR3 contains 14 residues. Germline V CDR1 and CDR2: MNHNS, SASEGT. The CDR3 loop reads CASSPFHRNTEAFF. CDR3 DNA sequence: TGTGCCAGCAGCCCTTTTCACCGGAACACTGAAGCTTTCTTT.

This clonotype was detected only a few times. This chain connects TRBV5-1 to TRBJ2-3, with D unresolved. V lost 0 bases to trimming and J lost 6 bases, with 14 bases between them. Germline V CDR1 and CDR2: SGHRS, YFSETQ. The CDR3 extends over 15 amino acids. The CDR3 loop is CASSLVGLNADTQYF. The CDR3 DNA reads TGCGCCAGCAGCTTGGTAGGTCTAAACGCGGATACGCAGTATTTT.

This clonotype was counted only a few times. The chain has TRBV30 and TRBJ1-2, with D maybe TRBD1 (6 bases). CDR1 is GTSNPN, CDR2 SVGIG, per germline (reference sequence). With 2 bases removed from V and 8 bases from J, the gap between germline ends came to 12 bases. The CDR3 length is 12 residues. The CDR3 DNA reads TGTGCCTGGAGTACGGGGGCCATAGGCTACACCTTC. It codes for CAWSTGAIGYTF.

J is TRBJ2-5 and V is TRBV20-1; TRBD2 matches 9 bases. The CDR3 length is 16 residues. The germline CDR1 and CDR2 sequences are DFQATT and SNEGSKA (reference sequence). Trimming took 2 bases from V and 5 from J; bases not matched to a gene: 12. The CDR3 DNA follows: TGCAGTGCTAGACAGGCTAGCGGGATGAGTTGGGAGACCCAGTACTTC. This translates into CSARQASGMSWETQYF.

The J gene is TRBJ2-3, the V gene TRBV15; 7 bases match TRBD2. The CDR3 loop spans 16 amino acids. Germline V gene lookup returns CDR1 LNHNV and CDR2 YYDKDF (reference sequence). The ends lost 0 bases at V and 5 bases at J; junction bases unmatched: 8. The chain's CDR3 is CATSRDPPAGQDTQYF. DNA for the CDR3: TGTGCCACCAGCAGAGATCCTCCAGCGGGGCAAGATACGCAGTATTTT.

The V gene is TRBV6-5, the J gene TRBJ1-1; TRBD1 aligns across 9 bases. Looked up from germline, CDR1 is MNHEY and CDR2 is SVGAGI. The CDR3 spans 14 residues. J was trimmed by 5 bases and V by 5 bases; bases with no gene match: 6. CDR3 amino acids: CASSNRGRVTEAFF. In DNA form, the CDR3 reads TGTGCCAGCAGTAACAGGGGGCGCGTAACTGAAGCTTTCTTT.

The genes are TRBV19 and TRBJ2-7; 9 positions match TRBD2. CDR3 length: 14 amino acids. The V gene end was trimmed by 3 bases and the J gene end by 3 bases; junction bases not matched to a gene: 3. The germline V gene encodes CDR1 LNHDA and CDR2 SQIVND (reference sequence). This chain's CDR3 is CASSITSGRYEQYF. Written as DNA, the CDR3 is TGTGCCAGTAGTATTACTAGCGGGCGCTACGAGCAGTACTTC.

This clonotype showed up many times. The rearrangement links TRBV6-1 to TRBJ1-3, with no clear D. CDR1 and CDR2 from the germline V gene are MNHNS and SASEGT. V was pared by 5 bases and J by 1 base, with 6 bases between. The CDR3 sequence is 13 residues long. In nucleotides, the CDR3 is TGTGCCAGCAGTACCGGGTCTGGAAACACCATATATTTT. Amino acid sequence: CASSTGSGNTIYF.

The CDR3 DNA reads as TGTGCCATCAGTGAGGCCCCGGGCGCGAACGGCTACACCTTC. Amino acids: CAISEAPGANGYTF. The chain has TRBV10-3 and TRBJ1-2; D ambiguous. Germline CDR1 reads ENHRY; CDR2 reads SYGVKD. The length of the CDR3 is 14 residues. The ends were cut back, 2 bases at V and 8 bases at J, with 15 bases in the middle.

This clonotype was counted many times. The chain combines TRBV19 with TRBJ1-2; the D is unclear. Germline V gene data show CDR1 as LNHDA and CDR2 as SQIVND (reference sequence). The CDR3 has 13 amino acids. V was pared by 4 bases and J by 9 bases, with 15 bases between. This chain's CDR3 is CASSTSGQACYTF. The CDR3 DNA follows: TGTGCCAGTAGTACGTCCGGCCAGGCGTGCTACACCTTC.

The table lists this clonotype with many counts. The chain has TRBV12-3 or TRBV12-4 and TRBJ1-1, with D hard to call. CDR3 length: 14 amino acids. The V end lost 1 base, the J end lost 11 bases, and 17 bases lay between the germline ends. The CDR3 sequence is CASSLEVGTTSAFF. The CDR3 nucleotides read TGTGCCAGCAGTTTAGAGGTGGGAACCACCTCGGCTTTCTTT.

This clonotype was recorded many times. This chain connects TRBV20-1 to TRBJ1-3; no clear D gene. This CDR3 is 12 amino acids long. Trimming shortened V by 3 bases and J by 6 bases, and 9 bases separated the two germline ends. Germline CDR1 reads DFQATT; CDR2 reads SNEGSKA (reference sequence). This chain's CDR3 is CSARRTENTIYF. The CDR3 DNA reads TGCAGTGCTAGGCGGACGGAAAACACCATATATTTT.

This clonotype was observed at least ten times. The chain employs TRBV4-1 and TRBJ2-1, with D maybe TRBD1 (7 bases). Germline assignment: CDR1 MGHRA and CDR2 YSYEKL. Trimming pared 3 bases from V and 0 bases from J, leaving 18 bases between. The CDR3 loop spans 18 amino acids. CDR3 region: CASSHLGGGVTSYNEQFF. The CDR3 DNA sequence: TGCGCCAGCAGCCACCTAGGGGGCGGGGTTACCTCCTACAATGAGCAGTTCTTC.

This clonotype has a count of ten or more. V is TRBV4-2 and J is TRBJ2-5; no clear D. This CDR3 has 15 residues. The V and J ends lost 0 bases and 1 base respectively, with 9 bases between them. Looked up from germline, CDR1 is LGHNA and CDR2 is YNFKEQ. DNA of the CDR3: TGTGCCAGCAGCCAAGAAAAAAGCGTCCAAGAGACCCAGTACTTC. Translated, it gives CASSQEKSVQETQYF.

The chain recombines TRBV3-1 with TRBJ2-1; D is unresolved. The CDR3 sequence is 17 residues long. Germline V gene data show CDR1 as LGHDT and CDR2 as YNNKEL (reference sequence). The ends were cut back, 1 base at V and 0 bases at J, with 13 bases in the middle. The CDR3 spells CASSQVTAMSSYNEQFF. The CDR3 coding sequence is TGTGCCAGCAGCCAAGTTACGGCAATGAGCTCCTACAATGAGCAGTTCTTC.

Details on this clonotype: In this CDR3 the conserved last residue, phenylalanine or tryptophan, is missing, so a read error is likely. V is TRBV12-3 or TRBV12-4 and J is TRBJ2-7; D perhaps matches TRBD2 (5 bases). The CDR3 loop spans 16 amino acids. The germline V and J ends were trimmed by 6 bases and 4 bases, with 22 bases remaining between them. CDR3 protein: CASSITPGLLQYEQYC. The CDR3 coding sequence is TGTGCCAGCAGCATAACCCCCGGACTTCTCCAATACGAGCAGTACTGC.

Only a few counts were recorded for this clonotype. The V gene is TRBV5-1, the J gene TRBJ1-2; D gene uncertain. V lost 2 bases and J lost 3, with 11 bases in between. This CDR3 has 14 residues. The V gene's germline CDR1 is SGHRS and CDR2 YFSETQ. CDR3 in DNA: TGCGCCAGCAGCTTCGGCGGAGAGTACTATGGCTACACCTTC. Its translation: CASSFGGEYYGYTF. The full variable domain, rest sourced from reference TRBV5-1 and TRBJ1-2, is KAGVTQTPRYLIKTRGQQVTLSCSPISGHRSVSWYQQTPGQGLQFLFEYFSETQRNKGNFPGRFSGRQFSNSRSEMNVSTLELGDSALYLCASSFGGEYYGYTFGSGTRLTVV.

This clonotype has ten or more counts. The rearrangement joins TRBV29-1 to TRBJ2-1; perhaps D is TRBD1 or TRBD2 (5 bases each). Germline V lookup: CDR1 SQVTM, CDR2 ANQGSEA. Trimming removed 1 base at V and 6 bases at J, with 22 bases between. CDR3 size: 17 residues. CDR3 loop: CSVEGGIGAGLSNEQFF. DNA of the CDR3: TGCAGCGTTGAAGGCGGAATCGGGGCAGGGCTGAGCAATGAGCAGTTCTTC.

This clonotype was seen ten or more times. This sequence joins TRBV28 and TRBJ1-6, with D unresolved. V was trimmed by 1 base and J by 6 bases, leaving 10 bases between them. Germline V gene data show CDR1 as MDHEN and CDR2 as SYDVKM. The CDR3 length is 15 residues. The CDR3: CASSLSRTANSPLHF. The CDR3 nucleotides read TGTGCCAGCAGTTTATCTAGGACGGCTAATTCACCCCTCCACTTT.

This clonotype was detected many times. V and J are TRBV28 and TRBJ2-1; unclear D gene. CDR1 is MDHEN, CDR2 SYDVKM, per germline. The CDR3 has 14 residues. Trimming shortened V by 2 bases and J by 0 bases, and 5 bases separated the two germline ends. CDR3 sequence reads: CASSLMGSYNEQFF. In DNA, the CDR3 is TGTGCCAGCAGTTTAATGGGCTCCTACAATGAGCAGTTCTTC.

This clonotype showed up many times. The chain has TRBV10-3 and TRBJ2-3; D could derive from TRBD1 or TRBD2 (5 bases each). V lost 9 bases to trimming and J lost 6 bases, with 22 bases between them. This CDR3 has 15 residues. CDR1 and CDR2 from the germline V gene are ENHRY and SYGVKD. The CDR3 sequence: CAIGRGNGDGDTQYF. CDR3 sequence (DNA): TGTGCCATTGGACGGGGAAATGGGGACGGCGATACGCAGTATTTT.

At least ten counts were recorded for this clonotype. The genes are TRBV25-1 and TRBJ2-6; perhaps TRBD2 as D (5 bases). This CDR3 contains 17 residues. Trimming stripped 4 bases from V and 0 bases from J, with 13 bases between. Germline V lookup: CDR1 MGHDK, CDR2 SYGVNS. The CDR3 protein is CASSGVIRGSGANVLTF. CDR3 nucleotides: TGTGCCAGCAGTGGAGTGATCCGGGGCTCTGGGGCCAACGTCCTGACTTTC.

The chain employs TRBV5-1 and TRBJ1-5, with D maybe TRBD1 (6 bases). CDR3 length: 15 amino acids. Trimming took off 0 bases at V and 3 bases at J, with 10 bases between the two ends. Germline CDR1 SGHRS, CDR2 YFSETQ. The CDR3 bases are TGCGCCAGCAGCTTGGGAGCGGGGGCCAATCAGCCCCAGCATTTT. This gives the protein CASSLGAGANQPQHF.

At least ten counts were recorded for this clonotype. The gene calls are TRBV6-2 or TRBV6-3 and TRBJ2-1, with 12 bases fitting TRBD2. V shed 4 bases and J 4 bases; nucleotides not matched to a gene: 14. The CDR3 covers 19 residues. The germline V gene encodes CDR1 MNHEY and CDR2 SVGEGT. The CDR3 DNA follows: TGTGCCAGCAGTTCCCTCCTAATGACTAGCGGGAGTCTTTACAATGAGCAGTTCTTC. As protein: CASSSLLMTSGSLYNEQFF.

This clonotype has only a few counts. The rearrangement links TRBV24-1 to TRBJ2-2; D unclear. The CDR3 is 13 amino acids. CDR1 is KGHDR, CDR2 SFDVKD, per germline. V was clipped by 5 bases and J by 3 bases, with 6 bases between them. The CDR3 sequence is CATSGADTGELFF. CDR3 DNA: TGTGCCACCAGTGGAGCAGACACCGGGGAGCTGTTTTTT.

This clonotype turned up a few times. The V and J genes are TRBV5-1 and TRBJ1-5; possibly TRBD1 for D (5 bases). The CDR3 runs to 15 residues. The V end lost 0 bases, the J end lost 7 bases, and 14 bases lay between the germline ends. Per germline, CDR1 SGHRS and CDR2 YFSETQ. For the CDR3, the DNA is TGCGCCAGCAGCTTGGGGCCAGGGTTGGGGCAGCCCCAGCATTTT. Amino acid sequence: CASSLGPGLGQPQHF. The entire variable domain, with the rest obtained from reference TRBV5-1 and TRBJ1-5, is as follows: KAGVTQTPRYLIKTRGQQVTLSCSPISGHRSVSWYQQTPGQGLQFLFEYFSETQRNKGNFPGRFSGRQFSNSRSEMNVSTLELGDSALYLCASSLGPGLGQPQHFGDGTRLSIL.

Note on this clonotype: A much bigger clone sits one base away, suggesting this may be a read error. In DNA, the CDR3 is TGTGCCAGCGATCCAACGGAGCAGTACTTC. This codes for CASDPTEQYF. J is TRBJ2-7 and V is TRBV28, with D hard to call. Germline V lookup: CDR1 MDHEN, CDR2 SYDVKM. CDR3 length: 10 amino acids. V was cut by 8 bases and J by 7 bases, with 9 bases left in between.

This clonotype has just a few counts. This CDR3 reads CASSLNSGLDYNEQFF. CDR3 DNA sequence: TGCGCCAGCAGCTTAAACTCGGGACTTGACTACAATGAGCAGTTCTTC. The J gene is TRBJ2-1, the V gene TRBV5-1, with a weak D call TRBD2 (6 bases). Germline CDR1 reads SGHRS; CDR2 reads YFSETQ. V shed 2 bases and J shed 3 bases, with 15 bases lying between them. This CDR3 spans 16 amino acids.

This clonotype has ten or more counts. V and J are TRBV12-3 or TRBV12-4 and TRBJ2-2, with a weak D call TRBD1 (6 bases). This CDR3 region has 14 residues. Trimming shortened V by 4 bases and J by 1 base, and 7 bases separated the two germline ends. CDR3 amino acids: CASSWTENTGELFF. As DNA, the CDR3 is TGTGCCAGCAGTTGGACAGAGAACACCGGGGAGCTGTTTTTT.